Sequencing of this T cell receptor (beta chain) was carried out in a study of early T cells in non-severe SARS-CoV-2 infection. On the study more broadly: Whole-blood bulk RNA, unsorted, was sequenced, and chains were unpaired.

Study-wide results and caveats: Private and CD4 specificities were missed by VDJdb matching, which favored anti-spike CD8 responses.

The CDR3 is 20 residues long. Trimming removed 4 bases from V and 0 bases from J; junction bases left unmatched: 18. Germline CDR1 LGHDT, CDR2 YNNKEL (reference sequence). Many counts were recorded for this clonotype. Its specificity is not known. Each single cDNA molecule received a unique molecular identifier. TCRdb passed the 5' RACE reads through MiXCR, listing each CDR3 protein once. The sample lists tens of thousands of distinct CDR3 sequences; 9.5% to 15% were seen once. Sequences were obtained from whole blood. The source is an adult who was a healthcare worker with PCR-confirmed SARS-CoV-2 infection or an uninfected control (not recorded which). The rearrangement links TRBV3-1 to TRBJ2-1; 7 positions match TRBD2. CDR3 DNA sequence: TGTGCCAGCAGCCGTCGTAGCGGGCCCGGGCTTATTTTCTCCTACAATGAGCAGTTCTTC. This translates into CASSRRSGPGLIFSYNEQFF.